This note documents a single TCR beta chain sequence. This entry belongs to a study of blood T cell repertoires in COVID-19. The overall study: Samples representing acute and convalescent COVID-19 were sourced from the United States, Italy and Spain. In each case, the material was cDNA or gDNA derived from T cells, B-cell-depleted T cells, or PBMCs.

The data were produced by immunoSEQ multiplex PCR, yet TCRdb's version contains in-frame clones alone and is incomplete. The data show 90,000 to 100,000 clones, approximately 80% seen once. Germline loops: CDR1 SEHNR, CDR2 FQNEAQ (reference sequence). This CDR3 comprises 15 residues. V was trimmed by 3 bases and J by 0 bases, leaving 9 bases between them. The clonotype was recovered from a man between 65 and 80 years old with active or convalescent COVID-19. The V gene is TRBV7-9, the J gene TRBJ2-1; the D gene is possibly TRBD1 (5 bases). Sequenced input: peripheral blood. Here the CDR3 reads CASSFGANSYNEQFF. CDR3 nucleotides: TGTGCCAGCAGCTTTGGGGCCAACTCCTACAATGAGCAGTTCTTC.